This T cell receptor (beta chain) is drawn from a study of T-cell memory formation after mild COVID-19. cDNA libraries for TCR alpha and TCR beta, carrying sample barcodes and UMIs, came from 5'RACE with constant-segment primers. MiXCR, applied by TCRdb to the 5' RACE reads, yields one record per CDR3 protein. The table has a few hundred thousand distinct CDR3 sequences, roughly 13% seen once; the top ten hold roughly a fifth. Trimming pared 6 bases from V and 8 bases from J, leaving 14 bases between. This CDR3 comprises 13 residues. The germline gives CDR1 SGHVS, CDR2 FNYEAQ. The V call is TRBV7-6, the J call TRBJ2-1, with D tentatively TRBD1 or TRBD2 (5 bases each). The receptor was derived from a man younger than 35 who had mild COVID-19 (a few samples of this study predate the infection). Cell type and time point are not known. Sequenced input: PBMCs or a T cell subset sorted from them (not recorded which). The CDR3 reads CASRPGLGDEQFF. In nucleotides, the CDR3 is TGTGCCAGCAGACCCGGGCTGGGGGATGAGCAGTTCTTC. Looking up the rest from reference TRBV7-6 and TRBJ2-1 gives the full variable domain: GAGVSQSPRYKVTKRGQDVALRCDPISGHVSLYWYRQALGQGPEFLTYFNYEAQQDKSGLPNDRFSAERPEGSISTLTIQRTEQRDSAMYRCASRPGLGDEQFFGPGTRLTVL.